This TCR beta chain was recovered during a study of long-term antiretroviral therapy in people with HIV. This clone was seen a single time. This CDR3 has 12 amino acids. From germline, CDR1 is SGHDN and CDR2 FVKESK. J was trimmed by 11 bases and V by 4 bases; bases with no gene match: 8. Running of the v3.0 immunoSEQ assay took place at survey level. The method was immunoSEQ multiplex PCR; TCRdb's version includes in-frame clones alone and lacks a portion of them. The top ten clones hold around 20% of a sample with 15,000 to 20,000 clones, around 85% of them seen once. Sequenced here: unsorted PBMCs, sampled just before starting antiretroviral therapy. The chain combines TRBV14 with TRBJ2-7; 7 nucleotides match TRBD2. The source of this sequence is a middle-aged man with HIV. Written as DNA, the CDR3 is TGTGCCAGCAGCCTTTACCGGGAGGAGAAGTACTTC. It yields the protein CASSLYREEKYF.